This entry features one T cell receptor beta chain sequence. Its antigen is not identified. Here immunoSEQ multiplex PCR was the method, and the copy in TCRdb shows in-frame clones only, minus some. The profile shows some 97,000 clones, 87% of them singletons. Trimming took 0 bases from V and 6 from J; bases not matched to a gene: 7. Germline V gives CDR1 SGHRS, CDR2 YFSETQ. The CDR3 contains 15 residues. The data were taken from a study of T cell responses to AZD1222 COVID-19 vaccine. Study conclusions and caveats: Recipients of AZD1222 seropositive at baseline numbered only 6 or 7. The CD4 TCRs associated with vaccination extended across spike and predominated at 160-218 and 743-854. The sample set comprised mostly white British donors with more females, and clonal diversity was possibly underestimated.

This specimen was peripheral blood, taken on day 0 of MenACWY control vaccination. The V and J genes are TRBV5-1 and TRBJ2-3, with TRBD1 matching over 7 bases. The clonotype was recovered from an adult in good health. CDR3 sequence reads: CASSLVRGPGDTQYF. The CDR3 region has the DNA TGCGCCAGCAGCTTGGTGAGGGGGCCGGGGGATACGCAGTATTTT.